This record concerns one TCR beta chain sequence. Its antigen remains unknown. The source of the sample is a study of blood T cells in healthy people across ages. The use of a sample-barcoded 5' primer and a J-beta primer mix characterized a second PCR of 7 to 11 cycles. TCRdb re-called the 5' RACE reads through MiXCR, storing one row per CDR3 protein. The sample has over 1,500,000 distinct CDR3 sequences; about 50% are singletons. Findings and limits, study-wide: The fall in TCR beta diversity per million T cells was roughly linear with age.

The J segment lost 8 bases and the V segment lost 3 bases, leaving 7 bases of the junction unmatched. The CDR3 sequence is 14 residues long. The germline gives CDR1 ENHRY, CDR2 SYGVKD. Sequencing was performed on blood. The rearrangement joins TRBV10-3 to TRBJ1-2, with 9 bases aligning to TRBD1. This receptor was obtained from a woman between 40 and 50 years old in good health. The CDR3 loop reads CAISEEGQGSGYTF. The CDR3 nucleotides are TGTGCCATCAGTGAAGAGGGACAGGGTTCCGGCTACACCTTC.